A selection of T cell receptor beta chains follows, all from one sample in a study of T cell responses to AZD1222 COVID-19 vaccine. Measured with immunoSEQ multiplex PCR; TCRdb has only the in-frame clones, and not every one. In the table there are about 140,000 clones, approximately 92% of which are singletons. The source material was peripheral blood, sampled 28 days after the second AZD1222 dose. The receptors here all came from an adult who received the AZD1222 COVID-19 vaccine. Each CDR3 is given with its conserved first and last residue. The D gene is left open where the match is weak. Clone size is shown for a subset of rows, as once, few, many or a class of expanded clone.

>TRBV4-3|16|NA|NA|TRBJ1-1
CASSQDGPGLNTEAFF
TGCGCCAGCAGCCAAGATGGCCCAGGGCTGAACACTGAAGCTTTCTTT
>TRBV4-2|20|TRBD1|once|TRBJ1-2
CASSQDASGTGRLGLYGYTF
TGTGCCAGCAGCCAAGATGCTTCCGGGACAGGACGCCTCGGACTCTATGGCTACACCTTC
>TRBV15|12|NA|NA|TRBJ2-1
CATSRGIMKQFF
TGTGCCACCAGCAGGGGGATAATGAAGCAGTTCTTC
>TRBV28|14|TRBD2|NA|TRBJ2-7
CASTILAGGAKQYF
TGTGCCAGCACCATCCTAGCGGGAGGGGCCAAGCAGTACTTC
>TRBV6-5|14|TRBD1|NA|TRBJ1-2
CASRLQDRDHGYTF
TGTGCCAGCAGACTTCAGGACAGGGACCATGGCTACACCTTC
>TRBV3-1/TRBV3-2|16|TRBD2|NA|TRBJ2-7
CASSQLALAGPYEQYF
TGTGCCAGCAGCCAGCTAGCGCTAGCGGGCCCCTACGAGCAGTACTTC
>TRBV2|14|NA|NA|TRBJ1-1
CASRSLTVNTEAFF
TGTGCCAGCAGGTCCTTGACAGTGAACACTGAAGCTTTCTTT
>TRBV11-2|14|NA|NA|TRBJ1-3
CASSLEGTPNTIYF
TGTGCCAGCAGCTTAGAAGGGACCCCAAACACCATATATTTT
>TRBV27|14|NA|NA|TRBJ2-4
CASSLIADSRIQYF
TGTGCCAGCAGTTTAATAGCCGACAGCAGGATTCAGTACTTC
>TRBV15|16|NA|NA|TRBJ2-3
CATSRALSGFTDTQYF
TGTGCCACCAGCAGAGCCCTTAGCGGATTCACAGATACGCAGTATTTT